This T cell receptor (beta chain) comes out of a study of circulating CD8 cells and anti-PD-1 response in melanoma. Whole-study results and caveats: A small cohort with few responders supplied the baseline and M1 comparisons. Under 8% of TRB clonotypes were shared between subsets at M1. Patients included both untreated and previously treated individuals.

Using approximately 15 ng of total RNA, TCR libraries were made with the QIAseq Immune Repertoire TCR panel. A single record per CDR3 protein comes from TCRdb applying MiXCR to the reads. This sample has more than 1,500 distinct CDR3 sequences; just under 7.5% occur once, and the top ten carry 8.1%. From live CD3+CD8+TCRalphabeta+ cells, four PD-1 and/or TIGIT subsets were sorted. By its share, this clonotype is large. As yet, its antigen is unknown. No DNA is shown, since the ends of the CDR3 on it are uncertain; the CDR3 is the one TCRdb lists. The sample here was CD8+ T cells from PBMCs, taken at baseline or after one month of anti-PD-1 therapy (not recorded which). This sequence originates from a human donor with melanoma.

CDR3 sequence reads: CASSFGAGAYEQYF. The chain couples TRBV7-9 to TRBJ2-7; the table's D call of TRBD1 was not tested on the DNA. In germline, CDR1 is SEHNR, CDR2 FQNEAQ (reference sequence). The CDR3 is made up of 14 amino acids, end residues included.